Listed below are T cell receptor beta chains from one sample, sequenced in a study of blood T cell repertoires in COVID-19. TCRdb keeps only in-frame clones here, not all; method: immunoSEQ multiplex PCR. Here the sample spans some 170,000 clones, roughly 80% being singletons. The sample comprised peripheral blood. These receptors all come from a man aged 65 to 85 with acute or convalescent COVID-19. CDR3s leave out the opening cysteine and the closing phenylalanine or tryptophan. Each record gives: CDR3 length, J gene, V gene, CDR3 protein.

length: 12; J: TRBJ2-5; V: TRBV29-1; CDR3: SGSGTSGVETQY
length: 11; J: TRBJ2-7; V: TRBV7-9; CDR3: ASSLSGAYEQY
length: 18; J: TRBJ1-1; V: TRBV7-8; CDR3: ASSLSYAGTGGVGNTEAF
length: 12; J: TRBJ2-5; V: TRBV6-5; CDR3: ASSYRGRGETQY
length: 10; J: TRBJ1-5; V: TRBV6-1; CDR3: ASSDLIQPQH
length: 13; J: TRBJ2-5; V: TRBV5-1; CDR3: ASSAGQGFWETQY
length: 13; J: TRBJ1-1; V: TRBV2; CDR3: ASSELGGSNTEAF
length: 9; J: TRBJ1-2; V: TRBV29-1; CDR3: SVGPPDSYT
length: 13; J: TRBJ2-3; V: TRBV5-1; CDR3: ASSFSRGGTDTQY
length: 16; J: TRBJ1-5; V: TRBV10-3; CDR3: AISDAGQGVRSNQPQH
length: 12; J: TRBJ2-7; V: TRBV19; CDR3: ASSLGTGADEQY
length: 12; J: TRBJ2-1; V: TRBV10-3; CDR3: AISGQGSYNEQF
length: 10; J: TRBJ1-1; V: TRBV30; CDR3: AWSLQGYEAF
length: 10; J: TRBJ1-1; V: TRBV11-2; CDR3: ASSPAGPGAF
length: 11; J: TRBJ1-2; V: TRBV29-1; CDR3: SVNSRSDYGYT
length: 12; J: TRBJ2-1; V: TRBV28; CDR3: ASSSGSSYNEQF
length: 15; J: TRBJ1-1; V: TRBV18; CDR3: ASSPPQSRQPGTEAF
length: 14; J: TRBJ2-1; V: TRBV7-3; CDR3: ASSGSLASSYNEQF
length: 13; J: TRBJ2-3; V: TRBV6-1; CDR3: ASSDAHFSTDTQY
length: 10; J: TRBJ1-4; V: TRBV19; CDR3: ASSTLTGGQF
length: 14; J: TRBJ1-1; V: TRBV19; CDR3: ASSIMGGARGTEAF